This TCR beta chain was recorded in a study of T cell repertoires in cytomegalovirus infection. Overall study: A matching HLA type, together with CMV infection, was signaled by public TCR beta signatures.

The CDR3 consists of 13 residues. The V gene lost 1 base and the J gene lost 8 bases, with 9 bases spanning the gap. Germline CDR1 SEHNR, CDR2 FQNEAQ (reference sequence). This clonotype has ten or more counts. No antigen is known for it. TCRdb called the reads again in MiXCR, with one record for every CDR3 protein. The sample includes hundreds of thousands of distinct CDR3 sequences, 20% to 30% of them seen just once. Whole-study findings and limits: Individuals carrying CMV plus the relevant HLA were identified by cumulative frequency of public TCR beta families. The ex vivo response showed dominance by HLA-C-restricted CMV-specific TCR beta clonotypes.

Sequencing input: CD8+ T cells from PBMCs. This chain uses TRBV7-9 with TRBJ2-1; D unclear. This TCR was recovered from a human donor in good health (CMV status not recorded). Some clones in this sample may be carry-over from other donors' samples. The CDR3 loop is CASSLVGPYEQFF. CDR3 in DNA: TGTGCCAGCAGCTTAGTAGGACCCTATGAGCAGTTCTTC.